The rows below give T cell receptor beta chains drawn from one sample of a study of control samples from healthy donors and cancer patients. The repertoire was sequenced with immunoSEQ multiplex PCR; TCRdb's copy has only in-frame clones and lacks some. The data contain roughly 120,000 clones, approximately 90% of them seen just once; the ten biggest clones take up less than 9.5%. The sample comprised blood. The receptors were gathered from a woman younger than 30 in good health. CDR3s include the opening cysteine and the closing phenylalanine or tryptophan. The order of the fields is CDR3 length, clone size, V gene, D gene, J gene, CDR3 protein, CDR3 DNA. The D gene is left open where the match is weak. Size values are once, few and many counts, or a class for expanded clones, and some rows have none.

>14|-|TRBV27|-|TRBJ1-2
CASSLEGRTGQYTF
TGTGCCAGCAGTTTAGAGGGCCGCACGGGCCAATACACCTTC
>15|-|TRBV28|-|TRBJ2-3
CASTKTGPLTDTQYF
TGTGCCAGCACAAAAACGGGACCCCTCACAGATACGCAGTATTTT
>13|-|TRBV5-1|-|TRBJ1-1
CASSLDPNTEAFF
TGCGCCAGCAGCCTCGACCCGAACACTGAAGCTTTCTTT
>14|-|TRBV27|-|TRBJ2-1
CASSLLLAPNEQFF
TGTGCCAGCAGTTTATTGCTAGCCCCTAATGAGCAGTTCTTC
>15|-|TRBV28|TRBD1|TRBJ2-7
CASRLDRGRSYEQYF
TGTGCCAGCAGGCTGGACAGGGGGCGGTCCTACGAGCAGTACTTC
>12|-|TRBV9|-|TRBJ2-2
CASSRIPGELFF
TGTGCCAGCAGCCGAATACCCGGGGAGCTGTTTTTT
>13|-|TRBV2|-|TRBJ2-2
CASRQGGTGELFF
TGTGCCAGCAGGCAGGGCGGCACCGGGGAGCTGTTTTTT
>17|-|TRBV13|TRBD2|TRBJ2-2
CASSSLRGGGNTGELFF
TGTGCCAGCAGCTCTCTAAGGGGCGGGGGGAACACCGGGGAGCTGTTTTTT
>12|-|TRBV10-3|-|TRBJ2-7
CAIRDATYEQYF
TGTGCCATCAGGGACGCCACCTACGAGCAGTACTTC
>11|-|TRBV19|-|TRBJ1-1
CASKAGVEAFF
TGTGCCAGTAAGGCGGGAGTTGAAGCTTTCTTT
>13|-|TRBV19|-|TRBJ1-2
CASSIRAGAGYTF
TGTGCCAGTAGTATACGGGCCGGAGCTGGCTACACCTTC
>15|medium-sized|TRBV7-9|TRBD1|TRBJ2-7
CASSLPGQFYYEQYF
TGTGCCAGCAGCCTCCCGGGACAGTTTTATTACGAGCAGTACTTC